One and the same sample provided the 29 T cell receptor beta chains below, sequenced in a study of monozygotic twins with inflammatory bowel disease. TCRdb re-called the 5' RACE reads and catalogs CDR3 proteins one per entry, DNA excluded. This sample's clone table lists some 200,000 distinct CDR3 sequences. Sequenced: blood. The receptors derive from a human donor with ulcerative colitis or Crohn's disease, or a healthy co-twin of an affected twin (not recorded which).

The chain combines TRBV4-1 with TRBJ2-3. The CDR3 sequence is 14 residues long. Germline-derived CDR1 and CDR2 are MGHRA and YSYEKL. The CDR3 sequence is CASSQDPAFGEQYF.

J is TRBJ1-2 and V is TRBV7-2; TCRdb proposes TRBD1, but this gene call is untestable without DNA. Germline V gene data show CDR1 as SGHTA and CDR2 as FQGNSA. The CDR3 runs 16 residues. CDR3 residues: CASSGAGSPLGYGYTF.

V and J are TRBV24-1 and TRBJ2-3; lacking DNA, the TRBD2 call made by TCRdb goes unchecked. The germline V gene encodes CDR1 KGHDR and CDR2 SFDVKD. The CDR3 is 17 residues long. The CDR3 sequence: CATSDRSRLAGTDTQYF.

J is TRBJ2-7 and V is TRBV23-1. TRBV23-1 is labeled an ORF, and its function is uncertain. The CDR3 is 15 amino acids. The CDR3 is CASSQAGPCPYEQYF.

This sequence joins TRBV29-1 and TRBJ1-2; no DNA is available, so the TRBD1 call from TCRdb remains unchecked. Germline CDR1 SQVTM, CDR2 ANQGSEA. The length of the CDR3 is 14 residues. The CDR3 sequence: CSVEGPRTNYGYTF.

CDR3 sequence reads: CASSYRQGGSQETQYF. The chain couples TRBV19 to TRBJ2-5; the TCRdb D gene call, TRBD1, has no DNA to confirm it. The CDR3 contains 16 residues. CDR1 LNHDA and CDR2 SQIVND come from the germline V gene (reference sequence).

The chain recombines TRBV27 with TRBJ2-3; TCRdb picks TRBD2, but there is no DNA to check that call. CDR1 and CDR2 (germline): MNHEY, SMNVEV (reference sequence). The CDR3 has 15 residues. CDR3 loop: CASSPRGGYTDTQYF.

The CDR3 reads CSVETGTSGGLTQYF. The rearrangement links TRBV29-1 to TRBJ2-5; TCRdb proposes TRBD2, but this gene call is untestable without DNA. The CDR3 length is 15 residues. The V gene's germline CDR1 is SQVTM and CDR2 ANQGSEA.

This CDR3 reads CASMTGLDYGYTF. This chain links TRBV5-1 with TRBJ1-2; TCRdb indicates TRBD1, and absent DNA this call remains unverified. This CDR3 contains 13 residues. Germline V gene lookup returns CDR1 SGHRS and CDR2 YFSETQ. The complete variable domain, with remaining parts taken from reference TRBV5-1 and TRBJ1-2, reads KAGVTQTPRYLIKTRGQQVTLSCSPISGHRSVSWYQQTPGQGLQFLFEYFSETQRNKGNFPGRFSGRQFSNSRSEMNVSTLELGDSALYLCASMTGLDYGYTFGSGTRLTVV.

The genes are TRBV24-1 and TRBJ1-2; the D gene TCRdb calls, TRBD1, cannot be checked with no DNA. This CDR3 has 14 amino acids. Germline CDR1 KGHDR, CDR2 SFDVKD. CDR3 residues: CATSDPGQTYGYTF.

This chain joins TRBV10-3 and TRBJ1-3. Germline loops: CDR1 ENHRY, CDR2 SYGVKD. There are 14 residues in the CDR3. CDR3: CAIRKGDSGNTIYF.

This sequence joins TRBV5-6 and TRBJ2-1; there is no DNA to check the TCRdb D call of TRBD2. The CDR3 extends over 18 amino acids. The germline CDR1 and CDR2 sequences are SGHDT and YYEEEE. CDR3: CASSEPQGLAVSYNEQFF.

The genes are TRBV7-9 and TRBJ1-1; TCRdb picks TRBD1, but there is no DNA to check that call. CDR1 and CDR2 from the germline V gene are SEHNR and FQNEAQ (reference sequence). The CDR3 has 16 residues. This CDR3 reads CASSLAFGGVNTEAFF.

The V call is TRBV7-9, the J call TRBJ2-7. Germline assignment: CDR1 SEHNR and CDR2 FQNEAQ (reference sequence). CDR3 length: 12 amino acids. This chain's CDR3 is CASSLAGGEQYF.

The chain combines TRBV12-3 or TRBV12-4 with TRBJ1-2; TCRdb gives TRBD1 as the D gene, but with no DNA this cannot be confirmed. The CDR3 extends over 15 amino acids. The CDR3 loop is CASSFIGGDVYGYTF.

The chain recombines TRBV5-4 with TRBJ2-1. This CDR3 is 16 amino acids long. Germline loops: CDR1 SGHNT, CDR2 YYREEE (reference sequence). CDR3 sequence reads: CASSQKLAGSYNEQFF.

V and J are TRBV11-3 and TRBJ2-1; the D gene TCRdb calls, TRBD1, cannot be checked with no DNA. The length of the CDR3 is 14 residues. The germline V gene encodes CDR1 SGHNT and CDR2 YENEEA. CDR3 in amino acids: CASSRGGAYNEQFF.

The genes are TRBV7-9 and TRBJ1-5. The CDR3 covers 13 residues. Germline CDR1 and CDR2: SEHNR and FQNEAQ (reference sequence). The CDR3 loop is CASSFHSNQPQHF.

V usage is TRBV18 and J usage is TRBJ1-2; the TCRdb call, TRBD1, lacks DNA for checking. Germline lookup yields CDR1 KGHSH and CDR2 LQKENI. This CDR3 is 18 amino acids long. The CDR3 sequence: CASSPSPGTGRLGYGYTF.

The rearrangement links TRBV6-5 to TRBJ2-2. The CDR3 totals 13 residues. Germline V gene lookup returns CDR1 MNHEY and CDR2 SVGAGI. The CDR3 loop reads CASAYTVAGELFF.

The rearrangement uses TRBV20-1 and TRBJ1-6; the TCRdb call, TRBD1, lacks DNA for checking. The V gene's germline CDR1 is DFQATT and CDR2 SNEGSKA (reference sequence). There are 15 residues in the CDR3. This chain's CDR3 is CSARVGTGAGSPLHF.

This sequence joins TRBV3-1 and TRBJ2-2; TCRdb selects TRBD1, and the lack of DNA leaves this call unchecked. Germline V gene sequence: CDR1 LGHDT, CDR2 YNNKEL (reference sequence). The CDR3 is 15 residues long. The CDR3 is CASSVRRGASGELFF.

This rearrangement joins TRBV6-1 to TRBJ1-5; the D call of TRBD1 rests on TCRdb alone, since no DNA is present to check it. The V gene's germline CDR1 is MNHNS and CDR2 SASEGT. The CDR3 is made up of 16 amino acids. CDR3 protein: CASSEPTTGGNQPQHF.

The chain has TRBV5-1 and TRBJ2-5; TCRdb calls TRBD1, which cannot be checked without DNA. The V gene's germline CDR1 is SGHRS and CDR2 YFSETQ. This CDR3 region has 14 residues. This CDR3 is CASSLYPAAETQYF.

This chain uses TRBV5-6 with TRBJ2-7. The CDR3 length is 12 residues. The germline V gene has CDR1 SGHDT and CDR2 YYEEEE. CDR3 sequence reads: CASGVGVNEQYF.

The V gene is TRBV5-6, the J gene TRBJ2-5; no DNA is available, so the TRBD2 call from TCRdb remains unchecked. CDR3 length: 12 amino acids. CDR1 and CDR2 from the germline V gene are SGHDT and YYEEEE. This chain's CDR3 is CASTYGRETQYF. The full variable domain, completed using reference TRBV5-6 and TRBJ2-5, is DAGVTQSPTHLIKTRGQQVTLRCSPKSGHDTVSWYQQALGQGPQFIFQYYEEEERQRGNFPDRFSGHQFPNYSSELNVNALLLGDSALYLCASTYGRETQYFGPGTRLLVL.

The rearrangement uses TRBV20-1 and TRBJ2-3; TCRdb reports TRBD2, a call that lacks DNA to check it against. The CDR3 runs to 18 residues. Per the germline V gene, CDR1 is DFQATT and CDR2 is SNEGSKA (reference sequence). CDR3 sequence: CSASDLLLAGGYTDTQYF.

V is TRBV20-1 and J is TRBJ2-7; with no DNA, the TCRdb D assignment of TRBD1 cannot be verified. The CDR3 is 16 residues long. Germline CDR1 DFQATT, CDR2 SNEGSKA (reference sequence). This chain's CDR3 is CSANTPGHQTPYEQYF.

CDR3: CASSLAQIANTGELFF. This chain uses TRBV5-1 with TRBJ2-2. The CDR3 has 16 amino acids. Germline loops: CDR1 SGHRS, CDR2 YFSETQ.